Sequencing of this TCR beta chain was carried out in a study of Ad26.COV2.S vaccination and SARS-CoV-2 variants. Background on the study: In the study, Ad26.COV2.S was injected intramuscularly once, or twice 56 days apart. Study-level results: Vaccine recipients posted higher spike-specific TCR breadth than their placebo counterparts.

Assay: immunoSEQ multiplex PCR; the TCRdb copy retains only in-frame clones and omits some. The table shows some 640,000 clones, with around 90% occurring only once. Regarding this clone: Its matching antigen is unknown.

Treatment here: some 19 received Ad26.COV2.S at low or high dose, single or two shots; roughly 5 received placebo; per-sample allocation not given. Sampling occurred on day 63 after the first vaccine or placebo injection. This TCR was recovered from a person aged 18-65 years who received the Ad26.COV2.S COVID-19 vaccine or a placebo. Sequenced material: peripheral blood, taken in a trial of Ad26.COV2.S vaccine versus placebo.

CDR3 residues: CSVGDLYEQYF. The CDR3 DNA follows: TGCAGCGTGGGGGACCTCTACGAGCAGTACTTC. This chain connects TRBV29-1 to TRBJ2-7; D possibly uses TRBD1 or TRBD2 (5 bases each). Germline assignment: CDR1 SQVTM and CDR2 ANQGSEA. The CDR3 is 11 residues long. V was clipped by 6 bases and J by 3 bases, with 9 bases between them.